This T cell receptor (beta chain) was found in a study of cytomegalovirus exposure and HLA in healthy donors. For this clone: Its antigen is currently unknown.

13 Jbeta primers and 60 Vbeta primers were used for the PCR. Produced via immunoSEQ multiplex PCR; TCRdb's table is partial and in-frame only. Of over 150,000 clones in the sample, roughly 80% are singletons; the top ten hold about 3.8%. Whole-study findings and limits: Sequences of the TCR beta chain were said to predict the HLA-A and HLA-B alleles of most subjects accurately. What was likely a sequencing artifact was a cluster of highly shared sequence variants.

The TCR originated in a man aged 25 to 40 in good health and CMV-seropositive. Input material: PBMCs.

The DNA of the CDR3 is TGCGCCAGCAGCCAAGGTAGACAGGGGAACACCGGGGAGCTGTTTTTT. Amino acids: CASSQGRQGNTGELFF. V is TRBV4-1 and J is TRBJ2-2; 7 bases are a match to TRBD1. Germline V lookup: CDR1 MGHRA, CDR2 YSYEKL. The CDR3 contains 16 residues. Trimming at V came to 1 base and at J to 1 base, leaving 3 bases not matched to a gene.